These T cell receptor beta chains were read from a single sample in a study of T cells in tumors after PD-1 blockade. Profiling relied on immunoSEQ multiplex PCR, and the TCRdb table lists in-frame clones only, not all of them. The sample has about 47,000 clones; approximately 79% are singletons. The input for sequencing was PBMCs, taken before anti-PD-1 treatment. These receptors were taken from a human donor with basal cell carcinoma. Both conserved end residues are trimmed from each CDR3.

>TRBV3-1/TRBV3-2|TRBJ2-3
ASSRNSGGIDTQY
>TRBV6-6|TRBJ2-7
ASSSRGLGLTYEQY
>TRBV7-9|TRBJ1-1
ASSFEGVGTEAF
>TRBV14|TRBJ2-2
ASSQDSPGELF
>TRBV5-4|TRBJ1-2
ASSFEGGNYGYT
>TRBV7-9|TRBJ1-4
ASSLGRTNEKLF
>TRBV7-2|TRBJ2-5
ASSFSRGPGTQY
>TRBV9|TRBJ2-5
ASTSGGARRETQY
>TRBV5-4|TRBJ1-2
ASSLGGGQVPFYGYT
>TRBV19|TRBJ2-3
ASSMSTSGDTQY
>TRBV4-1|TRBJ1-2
ASSQEKGPWDRRSYGYT
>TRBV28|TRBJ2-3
ASSSLGSYTDTQY
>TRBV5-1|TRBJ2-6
ASSLVISGANVLT
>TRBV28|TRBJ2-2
ASRESGSFGELF